This note documents a single TCR beta chain sequence. This clonotype was seen only a few times. Its specific antigen is unknown. Per-base qualities were not stored, and no clone one base away is much larger. The germline V gene (reference sequence) specifies DFQATT as CDR1 and SNEGSKA as CDR2. The germline V end is reduced by 4 bases and the J end by 4 bases; junction bases left unmatched: 6. From the cysteine up to the phenylalanine, the CDR3 has a length of 16 residues. The only DNA kept is the CDR3, 48 bases in frame from the first base. This entry is derived from a study of response to subunit inactivated influenza vaccine (dated by TCRdb to 2017 to 2018). Study-level background: The study used deep quantitative T cell receptor repertoire profiling to track responses to a trivalent subunit inactivated influenza vaccine. General findings and caveats noted by the study authors: According to the authors, only a limited number of new T cells may be recruited by each seasonal influenza vaccination.

Libraries were constructed by RT-PCR. The run used an Illumina HiSeq 2500. TCRdb reprocessing: public reads trimmed at Q25 with fastp, clones called with MiXCR, in-frame beta chains kept. CDR3 protein duplicates are merged, each entry listing the most common genes and DNA. This sample has approximately 520,000 distinct CDR3 sequences in its table, and roughly 23% of those were observed once. The top ten constitute 1.9% of the sample. The chain links TRBV20-1 with TRBJ2-1; 14 bases in between match TRBD2. The clonotype was recovered from a man aged 45-65 years who received an inactivated influenza vaccine. Donor details come from another sample of the same person, matched by shared clones. Material: CD4+ T cells sorted from PBMCs, obtained more than 4 days after vaccination. CDR3 protein: CSATRTSGGKYNEQFF. The DNA is as follows: TGCAGTGCTACCAGGACTAGCGGGGGGAAATACAATGAGCAGTTCTTC.